The 10 T cell receptor beta chains below come from one sample, sequenced in a study of T cell repertoires in cytomegalovirus infection. TCRdb itself ran the reads through MiXCR, one entry per CDR3 protein. Counted here are some 680,000 distinct CDR3 sequences, 35% occurring once; the ten biggest clones make up 2.8%. The sample consisted of PBMCs. The receptors here all came from a human donor in good health (CMV status not recorded). Some clones in this sample may be carry-over from other donors' samples.

This chain connects TRBV7-2 to TRBJ1-5; 7 nucleotides line up with TRBD1. CDR1 SGHTA and CDR2 FQGNSA come from the germline V gene. CDR3 size: 16 residues. The V gene end was trimmed by 1 base and the J gene end by 3 bases; junction bases not matched to a gene: 6. In DNA form, the CDR3 reads TGTGCCAGCAGCTTAGAAAAGGGGGCCTCCAATCAGCCCCAGCATTTT. Translation: CASSLEKGASNQPQHF.

V usage is TRBV20-1 and J usage is TRBJ2-3, with 10 bases identical to TRBD2. The CDR3 is made up of 14 amino acids. V lost 1 base, J lost 8 bases, and 6 bases stayed unmatched. CDR1 is DFQATT, CDR2 SNEGSKA, per germline (reference sequence). This CDR3 is CSARGSGRARTQYF. CDR3 DNA: TGCAGTGCTAGAGGAAGCGGGAGGGCTCGTACGCAGTATTTT.

This clonotype was observed a handful of times. The V call is TRBV28, the J call TRBJ2-3, with D tentatively TRBD1 (6 bases). CDR3 size: 16 residues. Between the trimmed V and J ends, which lost 3 bases and 1 base, there was a span of 14 bases. Germline V gene lookup returns CDR1 MDHEN and CDR2 SYDVKM. This chain's CDR3 is CASSFLGGSGTDTQYF. As DNA, the CDR3 is TGTGCCAGCAGTTTCCTAGGGGGAAGCGGCACAGATACGCAGTATTTT. Based on the CDR3 plus reference TRBV28 and TRBJ2-3, the full variable domain is DVKVTQSSRYLVKRTGEKVFLECVQDMDHENMFWYRQDPGLGLRLIYFSYDVKMKEKGDIPEGYSVSREKKERFSLILESASTNQTSMYLCASSFLGGSGTDTQYFGPGTRLTVL.

This sequence joins TRBV19 and TRBJ2-1, with 10 bases lining up with TRBD2. The CDR3 is 14 amino acids. Germline values: CDR1 LNHDA, CDR2 SQIVND (reference sequence). The V and J ends lost 5 bases and 10 bases, in that order; junction bases with no gene match: 8. CDR3 sequence reads: CASSYRAGGEEQFF. The CDR3 DNA is TGTGCCAGTAGTTATCGAGCGGGGGGGGAAGAGCAGTTCTTC. The full variable domain, in which reference TRBV19 and TRBJ2-1 provide the parts outside the CDR3, is DGGITQSPKYLFRKEGQNVTLSCEQNLNHDAMYWYRQDPGQGLRLIYYSQIVNDFQKGDIAEGYSVSREKKESFPLTVTSAQKNPTAFYLCASSYRAGGEEQFFGPGTRLTVL.

This clonotype was seen a few times. The chain uses TRBV28 and TRBJ1-3; D is unclear. The CDR3 is 15 residues long. CDR1 is MDHEN and CDR2 is SYDVKM in the germline V gene. Trimming left V 5 bases short and J 5 bases short, with 16 bases between. The CDR3 bases are TGTGCCAGCAGTCTAAGACGGGTAACCCGAAACACCATATATTTT. It codes for CASSLRRVTRNTIYF. Full variable domain (remainder filled in from reference TRBV28 and TRBJ1-3): DVKVTQSSRYLVKRTGEKVFLECVQDMDHENMFWYRQDPGLGLRLIYFSYDVKMKEKGDIPEGYSVSREKKERFSLILESASTNQTSMYLCASSLRRVTRNTIYFGEGSWLTVV.

The table lists this clonotype with a few counts. The gene calls are TRBV7-2 and TRBJ2-2, with TRBD1 matching over 8 bases. This CDR3 has 13 residues. The ends lost 5 bases at V and 6 bases at J; junction bases unmatched: 2. Germline V gene sequence: CDR1 SGHTA, CDR2 FQGNSA. CDR3 loop: CASSAQGAGELFF. CDR3 sequence (DNA): TGTGCCAGCAGCGCACAGGGGGCCGGGGAGCTGTTTTTT.

This clonotype was seen ten or more times. The genes are TRBV19 and TRBJ2-3; D is undetermined. The CDR3 runs to 11 residues. Germline V CDR1 and CDR2: LNHDA, SQIVND (reference sequence). V dropped 1 base and J dropped 6 bases, with 2 bases sitting between them. The CDR3 loop reads CASSIGDTQYF. The CDR3 bases are TGTGCCAGTAGTATAGGGGATACGCAGTATTTT.

The chain combines TRBV25-1 with TRBJ2-3; D uncertain. Looked up from germline, CDR1 is MGHDK and CDR2 is SYGVNS. Trimming took 0 bases from V and 0 from J, leaving 7 bases between them. The CDR3 runs to 15 residues. The CDR3 sequence: CASSEYGESTDTQYF. The CDR3 nucleotides read TGTGCCAGCAGTGAATATGGGGAAAGCACAGATACGCAGTATTTT.

This clonotype has a handful of counts. The chain recombines TRBV12-3 or TRBV12-4 with TRBJ2-7, with D possibly being TRBD1 (6 bases). This CDR3 comprises 14 residues. With 2 bases removed from V and 3 bases from J, the gap between germline ends came to 11 bases. The CDR3 coding sequence is TGTGCCAGCAGTTTAAGGCACAGGGACTACGAGCAGTACTTC. Translation: CASSLRHRDYEQYF.

In its sample, this clonotype was seen a few times. The chain employs TRBV11-2 and TRBJ2-5; weak D call: TRBD2 (6 bases). CDR3 length: 15 residues. V lost 0 bases to trimming and J lost 3 bases, with 11 bases between them. Germline V gene lookup returns CDR1 SGHAT and CDR2 FQNNGV. CDR3 sequence: CASSLEFSGEETQYF. CDR3 nucleotides: TGTGCCAGCAGCTTAGAATTCTCGGGAGAAGAGACCCAGTACTTC.